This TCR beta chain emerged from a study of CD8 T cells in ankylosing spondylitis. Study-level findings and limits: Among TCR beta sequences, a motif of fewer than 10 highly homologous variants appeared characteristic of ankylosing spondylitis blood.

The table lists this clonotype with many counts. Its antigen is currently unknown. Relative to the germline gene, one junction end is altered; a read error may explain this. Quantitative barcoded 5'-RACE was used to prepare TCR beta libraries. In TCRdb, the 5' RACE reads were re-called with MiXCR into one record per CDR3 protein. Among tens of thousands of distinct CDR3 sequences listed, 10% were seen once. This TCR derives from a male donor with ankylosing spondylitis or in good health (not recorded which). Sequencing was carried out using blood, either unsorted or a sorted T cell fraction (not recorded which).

In DNA form, the CDR3 reads TGCAGCGTTGACGGGGTCCCCCGGAGCTCCTTCAATGAGCAGTTCTTC. Translation: CSVDGVPRSSFNEQFF. The chain has TRBV29-1 and TRBJ2-1; D is possibly TRBD2 (5 bases). CDR3 size: 16 residues. Germline loops: CDR1 SQVTM, CDR2 ANQGSEA.